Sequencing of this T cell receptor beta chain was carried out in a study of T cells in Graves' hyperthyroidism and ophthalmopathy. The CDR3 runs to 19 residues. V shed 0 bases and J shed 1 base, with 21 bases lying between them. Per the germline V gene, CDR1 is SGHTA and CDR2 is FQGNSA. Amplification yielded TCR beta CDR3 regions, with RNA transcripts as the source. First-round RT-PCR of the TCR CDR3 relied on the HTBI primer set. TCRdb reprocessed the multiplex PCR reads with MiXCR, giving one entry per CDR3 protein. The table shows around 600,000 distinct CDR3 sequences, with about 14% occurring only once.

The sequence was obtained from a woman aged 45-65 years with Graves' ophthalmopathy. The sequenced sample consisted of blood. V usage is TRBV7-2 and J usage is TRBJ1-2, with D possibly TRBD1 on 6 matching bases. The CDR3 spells CASSLALGQPKGDNYGYTF. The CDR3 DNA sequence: TGTGCCAGCAGCTTAGCCCTTGGACAGCCAAAAGGAGATAACTATGGCTACACCTTC.